This T cell receptor (beta chain) was recovered during a study of T cell repertoires in cytomegalovirus infection. Whole-study context: In public TCR beta signatures, there were indications of both CMV infection and matching HLA type.

The CDR3 runs 15 residues. The germline CDR1 and CDR2 sequences are SGHVS and FQNEAQ. Trimming at V came to 8 bases and at J to 6 bases, leaving 10 bases not matched to a gene. TCRdb called the reads again in MiXCR, with one record for every CDR3 protein. The repertoire includes 45,000 to 65,000 distinct CDR3 sequences, about 20% of them detected once, and just under 80% sits in the top ten. Study-level points and caveats: CMV-specific TCR beta clonotypes restricted by HLA-C dominated the ex vivo response. Individuals carrying CMV plus the relevant HLA were identified by cumulative frequency of public TCR beta families.

This clonotype was picked up many times. The antigen remains undetermined. The input for sequencing was CD8+ T cells from cultured PBMCs, taken from culture after CMV antigen stimulation. This TCR was recovered from a human donor in good health (CMV status not recorded). Some clones in this sample may be carry-over from other donors' samples. J is TRBJ2-1 and V is TRBV7-8; 10 nucleotides line up with TRBD2. In DNA, the CDR3 is TGTGCCAGCTCAAGCGGGGGGGCCTCGAGCAATGAGCAGTTCTTC. It yields the protein CASSSGGASSNEQFF.